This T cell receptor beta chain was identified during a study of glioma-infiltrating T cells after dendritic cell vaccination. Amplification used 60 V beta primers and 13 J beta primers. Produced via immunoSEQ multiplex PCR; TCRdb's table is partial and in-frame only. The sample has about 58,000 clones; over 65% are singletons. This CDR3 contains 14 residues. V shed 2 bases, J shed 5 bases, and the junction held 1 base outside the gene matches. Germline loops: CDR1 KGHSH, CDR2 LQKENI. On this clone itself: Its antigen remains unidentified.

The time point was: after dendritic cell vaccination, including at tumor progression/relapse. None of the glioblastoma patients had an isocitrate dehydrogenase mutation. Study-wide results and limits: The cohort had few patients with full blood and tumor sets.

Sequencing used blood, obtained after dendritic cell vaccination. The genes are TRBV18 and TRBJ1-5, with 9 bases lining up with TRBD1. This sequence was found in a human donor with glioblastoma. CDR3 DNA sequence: TGTGCCAGCTCACCAAGGACAGGGGATCAGCCCCAGCATTTT. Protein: CASSPRTGDQPQHF.